This TCR beta chain was identified in a study of blood T cell repertoires in COVID-19. Turning to the study itself: Sample material is recorded as cDNA or gDNA derived from T cells, B-cell-depleted T cells, or PBMCs.

Under the authors' procedure: Amplification of reference gene primers was used by the study to estimate nucleated cell counts. The method was immunoSEQ multiplex PCR; TCRdb's version includes in-frame clones alone and lacks a portion of them. V, J and clone size derive from that table, while D and trimming were established from the DNA sequence. Of fewer than 600,000 clones in the sample, roughly nine tenths are singletons; the top ten hold about 0.91%. The CDR3 totals 17 residues. Seattle patients were enrolled during active infection and followed longitudinally. The V call is TRBV21-1, the J call TRBJ1-2; the table's D call TRBD1 went unverified against the DNA. TRBV21-1 is termed a pseudogene. The source is a man between 18 and 29 years old with COVID-19, enrolled during active disease. Input material: peripheral blood. CDR3 sequence reads: CASSKSQMTGNPYGYTF. CDR3 DNA: TGTGCCAGCAGCAAATCCCAGATGACAGGGAACCCCTATGGCTACACCTTC.